This is a list of T cell receptor beta chains from one sample in a study of cytomegalovirus exposure and HLA in healthy donors. The method was immunoSEQ multiplex PCR; TCRdb's version includes in-frame clones alone and lacks a portion of them. The profile shows some 150,000 clones, 82% of them singletons. The specimen was PBMCs. These receptors all come from a woman in her forties or fifties in good health and CMV-seropositive. The CDR3 runs from the conserved cysteine through the conserved F or W. A D gene is named only where the DNA matches it firmly. Where a row states a size, it is once, few, many or the class of an expanded clone; other rows omit it.

j_gene: TRBJ2-7; abundance: NA; v_gene: TRBV4-2; d_gene: TRBD1; CDR3nt: TGTGCCAGCAGCGCAGCCGGGACAGGGGGTCACGAGCAGTACTTC; CDR3aa: CASSAAGTGGHEQYF
j_gene: TRBJ1-1; abundance: NA; v_gene: TRBV5-6; d_gene: TRBD1; CDR3nt: TGTGCCAGCAGCTTGGGACAGGGAAGTTCCGCTTTCTTT; CDR3aa: CASSLGQGSSAFF
j_gene: TRBJ1-2; abundance: NA; v_gene: TRBV25-1; d_gene: NA; CDR3nt: TGTGCCAGCAGTGACCCGGGACTTCCTCCCTATGGCTACACCTTC; CDR3aa: CASSDPGLPPYGYTF
j_gene: TRBJ1-1; abundance: NA; v_gene: TRBV6-5; d_gene: TRBD1; CDR3nt: TGTGCCAGCAGACATGGACAGGGGAACACTGAAGCTTTCTTT; CDR3aa: CASRHGQGNTEAFF
j_gene: TRBJ1-5; abundance: NA; v_gene: TRBV2; d_gene: NA; CDR3nt: TGTGCCAGCAGTGGGGCCACAGGGTTTAGTCAGCCCCAGCATTTT; CDR3aa: CASSGATGFSQPQHF
j_gene: TRBJ2-3; abundance: NA; v_gene: TRBV2; d_gene: NA; CDR3nt: TGTGCCACCCGGGGGGCAGGTGATACGCAGTATTTT; CDR3aa: CATRGAGDTQYF
j_gene: TRBJ2-7; abundance: NA; v_gene: TRBV5-5; d_gene: NA; CDR3nt: TGTGCCAGCAGCTTGGAGGGAGTTTTATTCGGCGAGCAGTACTTC; CDR3aa: CASSLEGVLFGEQYF
j_gene: TRBJ1-3; abundance: NA; v_gene: TRBV30; d_gene: NA; CDR3nt: TGTGCCTGGAACGGGGGATCTGGAAACACCATATATTTT; CDR3aa: CAWNGGSGNTIYF
j_gene: TRBJ2-5; abundance: once; v_gene: TRBV7-2; d_gene: TRBD1; CDR3nt: TGTGCCAGCAGCTTAGTGGAGGGGACAGGGGTTGTGACCCAGTACTTC; CDR3aa: CASSLVEGTGVVTQYF
j_gene: TRBJ1-6; abundance: NA; v_gene: TRBV11-2; d_gene: NA; CDR3nt: TGTGCCAGCAGGACTGATCAGGGCGTTAATTCACCCCTCCACTTT; CDR3aa: CASRTDQGVNSPLHF
j_gene: TRBJ2-3; abundance: NA; v_gene: TRBV5-1; d_gene: TRBD1; CDR3nt: TGCGCCAGCAGCTTGGGGGACAGGACAGATACGCAGTATTTT; CDR3aa: CASSLGDRTDTQYF
j_gene: TRBJ1-4; abundance: NA; v_gene: TRBV4-1; d_gene: NA; CDR3nt: TGCGCCAGCAGCCAAACAGGGTTCGGTGAAAAACTGTTTTTT; CDR3aa: CASSQTGFGEKLFF
j_gene: TRBJ2-2; abundance: NA; v_gene: TRBV2; d_gene: TRBD2; CDR3nt: TGTGCCAGCAGCATTTTGGGGACTAGCGGGGGGGACCTCACCGGGGAGCTGTTTTTT; CDR3aa: CASSILGTSGGDLTGELFF
j_gene: TRBJ1-1; abundance: NA; v_gene: TRBV28; d_gene: NA; CDR3nt: TGTGCCAGCAGTTCAGACCGGGGTATGAACACTGAAGCTTTCTTT; CDR3aa: CASSSDRGMNTEAFF
j_gene: TRBJ1-2; abundance: NA; v_gene: TRBV14; d_gene: TRBD1; CDR3nt: TGTGCCAGCAGACCAGGGGGCGCGGGGGGCTACACCTTC; CDR3aa: CASRPGGAGGYTF
j_gene: TRBJ2-2; abundance: NA; v_gene: TRBV14; d_gene: NA; CDR3nt: TGTGCCAGCAGCCAAACGCGATTCGGCACCGGGGAGCTGTTTTTT; CDR3aa: CASSQTRFGTGELFF
j_gene: TRBJ2-3; abundance: NA; v_gene: TRBV4-3; d_gene: NA; CDR3nt: TGCGCCAGCAGCCCACGGCAGGGGGGTACAGATACGCAGTATTTT; CDR3aa: CASSPRQGGTDTQYF
j_gene: TRBJ2-7; abundance: NA; v_gene: TRBV4-3; d_gene: TRBD1; CDR3nt: TGCGCCAGCAGCCAAGATTGGAACAGGGGTGCCTACGAGCAGTACTTC; CDR3aa: CASSQDWNRGAYEQYF
j_gene: TRBJ2-4; abundance: NA; v_gene: TRBV5-6; d_gene: TRBD1; CDR3nt: TGTGCCAGCAGCGGTACCGGGACAGGGGTCTATAACGTCATTCAGTACTTC; CDR3aa: CASSGTGTGVYNVIQYF
j_gene: TRBJ1-2; abundance: NA; v_gene: TRBV7-2; d_gene: NA; CDR3nt: TGTGCCAGCAGCTTAGGGTTATCGAGGGCCTATGGCTACACCTTC; CDR3aa: CASSLGLSRAYGYTF
j_gene: TRBJ2-3; abundance: few; v_gene: TRBV27; d_gene: NA; CDR3nt: TGTGCCAGCAGTCCACGCCAGGGGCCAGATACGCAGTATTTT; CDR3aa: CASSPRQGPDTQYF
j_gene: TRBJ1-4; abundance: NA; v_gene: TRBV19; d_gene: NA; CDR3nt: TGTGCCAGTGCCCCCGGGGTCGTTAATGAAAAACTGTTTTTT; CDR3aa: CASAPGVVNEKLFF
j_gene: TRBJ2-5; abundance: NA; v_gene: TRBV10-2; d_gene: TRBD2; CDR3nt: TGCGCCAGCAGTGCGAGCGGGGGAAACCAAGAGACCCAGTACTTC; CDR3aa: CASSASGGNQETQYF
j_gene: TRBJ1-1; abundance: NA; v_gene: TRBV2; d_gene: TRBD1; CDR3nt: TGTGCCAGCAGTGCCCCTACAGGGGTGAACACTGAAGCTTTCTTT; CDR3aa: CASSAPTGVNTEAFF
j_gene: TRBJ2-1; abundance: NA; v_gene: TRBV5-1; d_gene: TRBD2; CDR3nt: TGCGCCAGCAGCTTTCTCGCGGGGGGGCACAATGAGCAGTTCTTC; CDR3aa: CASSFLAGGHNEQFF
j_gene: TRBJ1-1; abundance: NA; v_gene: TRBV6-1; d_gene: TRBD1; CDR3nt: TGTGCCAGCAAATGGACAGGGGGAGGGACTGAAGCTTTCTTT; CDR3aa: CASKWTGGGTEAFF
j_gene: TRBJ1-2; abundance: NA; v_gene: TRBV28; d_gene: TRBD1; CDR3nt: TGTGCCAGCAGAACGGGACAGGTGGGGCTGGGCTATGGCTACACCTTC; CDR3aa: CASRTGQVGLGYGYTF
j_gene: TRBJ1-1; abundance: NA; v_gene: TRBV6-5; d_gene: NA; CDR3nt: TGTGCCAGCAGTTACGGGGGAGGTGAAGCTTTCTTT; CDR3aa: CASSYGGGEAFF
j_gene: TRBJ1-1; abundance: NA; v_gene: TRBV9; d_gene: NA; CDR3nt: TGTGCCAGCAGCGTAGACATGGTCGACACTGAAGCTTTCTTT; CDR3aa: CASSVDMVDTEAFF
j_gene: TRBJ2-7; abundance: NA; v_gene: TRBV5-5; d_gene: TRBD2; CDR3nt: TGTGCCAGCAGCTTGGATGTAGCGGGGCTCTTCGAGCAGTACTTC; CDR3aa: CASSLDVAGLFEQYF
j_gene: TRBJ2-1; abundance: once; v_gene: TRBV27; d_gene: NA; CDR3nt: TGTGCCAGCAGTCTGTCCGCGGGGTGGGTGAGTTACAATGAGCAGTTCTTC; CDR3aa: CASSLSAGWVSYNEQFF
j_gene: TRBJ1-6; abundance: NA; v_gene: TRBV4-1; d_gene: NA; CDR3nt: TGCGCCAGCAGCCAAGAAAACCTTAGATATTCACCCCTCCACTTT; CDR3aa: CASSQENLRYSPLHF
j_gene: TRBJ2-1; abundance: few; v_gene: TRBV2; d_gene: TRBD2; CDR3nt: TGTGCCAGCAGAGTGGGGACTAGCGGGGTAGATGAGCAGTTCTTC; CDR3aa: CASRVGTSGVDEQFF
j_gene: TRBJ2-2; abundance: NA; v_gene: TRBV7-2; d_gene: NA; CDR3nt: TGTGCCAGCAGCTTAGGGGGCGCCAGGGTGCGCACCGGGGAGCTGTTTTTT; CDR3aa: CASSLGGARVRTGELFF
j_gene: TRBJ1-1; abundance: once; v_gene: TRBV29-1; d_gene: NA; CDR3nt: TGCAGCGTTGAGGAGGTAGGGGCTTTCTTT; CDR3aa: CSVEEVGAFF
j_gene: TRBJ2-3; abundance: once; v_gene: TRBV7-8; d_gene: NA; CDR3nt: TGTGCCAGCAGCCCAGTAGGACTCCCGACAACTACGCAGTATTTT; CDR3aa: CASSPVGLPTTTQYF
j_gene: TRBJ1-1; abundance: once; v_gene: TRBV5-1; d_gene: NA; CDR3nt: TGCGCCAGCAGCTTCGCCCCCGGGGAAGGAAAGACTGAAGCTTTCTTT; CDR3aa: CASSFAPGEGKTEAFF
j_gene: TRBJ1-2; abundance: NA; v_gene: TRBV7-2; d_gene: NA; CDR3nt: TGTGCCAGCAGCTTAGATCCGGGGGTAAAGGCCTATGGCTACACCTTC; CDR3aa: CASSLDPGVKAYGYTF
j_gene: TRBJ2-7; abundance: NA; v_gene: TRBV30; d_gene: TRBD1; CDR3nt: TGTGCCTGGAGTGTACAGGGGAGAGGGTACGAGCAGTACTTC; CDR3aa: CAWSVQGRGYEQYF
j_gene: TRBJ2-3; abundance: NA; v_gene: TRBV25-1; d_gene: NA; CDR3nt: TGTGCCAGCAGTGCAAGGGGTGATACGCAGTATTTT; CDR3aa: CASSARGDTQYF
j_gene: TRBJ1-5; abundance: NA; v_gene: TRBV25-1; d_gene: NA; CDR3nt: TGTGCCAGCAGTGAAGCAGGGCCATCCAATCAGCCCCAGCATTTT; CDR3aa: CASSEAGPSNQPQHF
j_gene: TRBJ2-3; abundance: few; v_gene: TRBV29-1; d_gene: TRBD1; CDR3nt: TGCAGCGTTGAGGGGACAGGGACGGCGGATACGCAGTATTTT; CDR3aa: CSVEGTGTADTQYF
j_gene: TRBJ2-3; abundance: NA; v_gene: TRBV4-3; d_gene: TRBD1; CDR3nt: TGCGCCAGCAGCCAAGACCTCCCCCGACAGGGTTCAATAGATACGCAGTATTTT; CDR3aa: CASSQDLPRQGSIDTQYF
j_gene: TRBJ1-2; abundance: NA; v_gene: TRBV20-1; d_gene: NA; CDR3nt: TGCAGTGCTACCGACTCCTATGGCTACACCTTC; CDR3aa: CSATDSYGYTF
j_gene: TRBJ1-2; abundance: NA; v_gene: TRBV9; d_gene: TRBD1; CDR3nt: TGTGCCAGCAGCCCCAACACAGGGGATGGCTACACCTTC; CDR3aa: CASSPNTGDGYTF
j_gene: TRBJ1-4; abundance: few; v_gene: TRBV11-2; d_gene: NA; CDR3nt: TGTGCCAGCAGCTTGTACAGCAATAATGAAAAACTGTTTTTT; CDR3aa: CASSLYSNNEKLFF
j_gene: TRBJ1-2; abundance: NA; v_gene: TRBV2; d_gene: NA; CDR3nt: TGTGCCAGCAGTGAACCCCCGGGGAGGTACGGCTACACCTTC; CDR3aa: CASSEPPGRYGYTF
j_gene: TRBJ1-1; abundance: NA; v_gene: TRBV7-2; d_gene: NA; CDR3nt: TGTGCCAGCAGCTTAGTGGGGCGGGAAACTGAAGCTTTCTTT; CDR3aa: CASSLVGRETEAFF
j_gene: TRBJ1-4; abundance: NA; v_gene: TRBV7-8; d_gene: NA; CDR3nt: TGTGCCAGCAGCTTAAGCGGGTCCAGGTCAACCCTGTTTTTT; CDR3aa: CASSLSGSRSTLFF
j_gene: TRBJ1-1; abundance: NA; v_gene: TRBV18; d_gene: NA; CDR3nt: TGTGCCAGCTCACCTTTCAGCGACAGAATGGGCACTGAAGCTTTCTTT; CDR3aa: CASSPFSDRMGTEAFF
j_gene: TRBJ2-1; abundance: few; v_gene: TRBV5-1; d_gene: TRBD1; CDR3nt: TGCGCCAGCAGCGCGGGACAGGGGGGGAATGAGCAGTTCTTC; CDR3aa: CASSAGQGGNEQFF
j_gene: TRBJ1-4; abundance: few; v_gene: TRBV6-1; d_gene: NA; CDR3nt: TGTGCCAGCAGTGTACACAGCCTAACTAATGAAAAACTGTTTTTT; CDR3aa: CASSVHSLTNEKLFF
j_gene: TRBJ2-2; abundance: NA; v_gene: TRBV10-3; d_gene: TRBD1; CDR3nt: TGTGCCATCAGTGAGGTCAGGGGGAGCGGGGAGCTGTTTTTT; CDR3aa: CAISEVRGSGELFF
j_gene: TRBJ2-7; abundance: once; v_gene: TRBV5-8; d_gene: NA; CDR3nt: TGTGCCAGCAGCTTGGACAGAAGCAGGTTCTACGAGCAGTACTTC; CDR3aa: CASSLDRSRFYEQYF